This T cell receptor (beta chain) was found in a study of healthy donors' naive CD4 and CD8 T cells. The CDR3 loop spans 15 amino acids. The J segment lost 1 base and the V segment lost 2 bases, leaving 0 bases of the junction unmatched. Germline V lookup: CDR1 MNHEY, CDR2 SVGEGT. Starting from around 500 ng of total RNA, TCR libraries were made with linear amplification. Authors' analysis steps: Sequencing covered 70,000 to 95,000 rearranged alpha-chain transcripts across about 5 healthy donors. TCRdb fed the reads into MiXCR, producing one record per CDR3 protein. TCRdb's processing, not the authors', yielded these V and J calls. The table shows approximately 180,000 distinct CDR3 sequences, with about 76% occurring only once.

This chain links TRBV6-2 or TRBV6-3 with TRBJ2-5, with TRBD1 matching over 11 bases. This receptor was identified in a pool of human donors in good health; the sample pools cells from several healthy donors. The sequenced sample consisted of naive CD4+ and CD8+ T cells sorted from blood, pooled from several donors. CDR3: CASSYGTGGQETQYF. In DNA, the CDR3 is TGTGCCAGCAGTTACGGGACAGGGGGCCAAGAGACCCAGTACTTC.